Described below is a single T cell receptor (beta chain) sequence and its context. The antigen remains unidentified. The data belong to a study of quantifying T cell responses using KT2 cells. The wider study: cDNA was made from DNase-treated RNA using alpha and beta constant primers.

A single-stranded UMI oligo with SP2 sequence was ligated to cDNA 3' ends. An equimolar mix of RC1.1 and RC1.2 primed the beta chain across TRBC1 and TRBC2. TCRdb called the UMI-ligation and nested PCR reads again in MiXCR, with one record for every CDR3 protein. The data contain tens of thousands of distinct CDR3 sequences, roughly 12% of them singletons. The V end was cut by 2 bases, the J end by 6 bases, with 9 bases between. The CDR3 loop spans 13 amino acids. Per the germline V gene, CDR1 is MNHEY and CDR2 is SVGAGI. Findings and limits, study-wide: Even the lowest spike-in, about one KT2 cell per 100,000 PBMC, yielded detectable KT2 sequences.

Fixed numbers of PBMC received varying amounts of KT2 cells. This TCR was sampled from a human donor. This sequence joins TRBV6-5 and TRBJ2-3; D is unresolved. Sequenced: PBMCs spiked with cells of the T cell clone KT2. The CDR3 reads CASSYGRTDTQYF. CDR3 DNA sequence: TGTGCCAGCAGTTACGGACGGACGGATACGCAGTATTTT.